A selection of T cell receptor beta chains follows, all from one sample in a study of tumor and adjacent non-tumor tissue in lung cancer. TCRdb reanalysed the multiplex PCR reads using MiXCR and keeps one entry per CDR3 protein. The sample lists 90,000 to 100,000 distinct CDR3 sequences; roughly 80% were seen once. Source material: distant non-tumor lung tissue. The receptors come from a man aged 55 to 70 with small cell lung cancer. Each CDR3 is given with its conserved first and last residue. The D gene is left open where the match is weak. Where a row states a size, it is once, few, many or the class of an expanded clone; other rows omit it.

d_call clone_size j_call v_call cdr3_aa cdr3_nt
. . TRBJ1-4 TRBV29-1 CKGWGQLAKLFF TGCAAGGGATGGGGGCAGCTGGCAAAACTGTTTTTT
. . TRBJ1-1 TRBV12-3/TRBV12-4 CASRNREESTEAFF TGTGCCAGCAGAAACAGGGAGGAGAGCACTGAAGCTTTCTTT
. . TRBJ2-4 TRBV11-2 CVSSLGYPAKNIQYF TGTGTCAGCAGCTTGGGCTACCCCGCCAAAAACATTCAGTACTTC
TRBD1 once TRBJ1-1 TRBV5-6 CASSLVYGTANTEAFF TGTGCCAGCAGCTTGGTCTACGGGACAGCGAACACTGAAGCTTTCTTC
. . TRBJ2-1 TRBV11-3 CASSSRRIENEQFF TGTGCCAGCAGCTCCCGCAGGATAGAGAATGAGCAGTTCTTC
. . TRBJ2-5 TRBV7-9 CTSSLELETQYF TGTACCAGCAGCTTAGAGTTGGAGACCCAGTACTTC
. . TRBJ1-2 TRBV12-3/TRBV12-4 CVNSLGGYDYTF TGTGTCAACAGTTTGGGAGGCTATGACTACACCTTC
. . TRBJ2-5 TRBV29-1 CSVLDQKQETRYF TGTAGTGTGTTGGACCAAAAGCAGGAGACCCGGTACTTC
. . TRBJ2-7 TRBV12-3/TRBV12-4 CACSSAYEQYF TGTGCCTGCAGTTCGGCTTATGAGCAGTACTTC
. many TRBJ1-1 TRBV20-1 CSARYGMGNTEAFF TGCAGTGCTAGGTACGGAATGGGGAACACTGAAGCTTTCTTT
. . TRBJ2-3 TRBV11-2 CASNLLSGAGTQYF TGTGCCAGCAACCTACTATCGGGAGCAGGTACGCAATATTTT
TRBD2 . TRBJ2-1 TRBV6-2/TRBV6-3 CASSRSGGPHDEQSF TGTGCCAGCAGTCGATCGGGAGGGCCCCACGATGAGCAGTCCTTC
TRBD1 . TRBJ2-5 TRBV29-1 CSVYNDRDRGEIQYF TGCAGCGTCTACAACGACCGAGACAGGGGAGAGATCCAGTACTTC
. . TRBJ2-1 TRBV24-1 CATRGRRMAYNEQFF TGTGCCACCAGAGGTCGGAGGATGGCTTACAATGAGCAGTTCTTC
. once TRBJ1-4 TRBV6-5 CTSSPAGGWDEKLFF TGTACCAGCAGCCCCGCCGGGGGTTGGGACGAAAAACTGTTTTTT
. . TRBJ1-5 TRBV6-2/TRBV6-3 CSSSPIPQPPHF TGTTCGAGCAGTCCTATACCGCAGCCCCCGCATTTT
. many TRBJ1-6 TRBV4-1 CASSQVDRRLYNSPLHF TGCGCCAGCAGCCAGGTGGACAGACGTCTTTATAATTCACCCCTCCACTTT
TRBD1 many TRBJ1-5 TRBV6-1 CASGTRTGRGNQPQHF TGTGCCAGCGGGACGCGGACAGGGAGGGGCAATCAGCCCCAGCATTTT
. many TRBJ2-5 TRBV6-5 CASTDGGGETQYF TGTGCCAGCACCGACGGAGGTGGGGAGACCCAGTACTTC
TRBD2 once TRBJ2-1 TRBV28 CASSFVAGEGYNEQFF TGTGCCAGCAGTTTTGTGGCGGGAGAAGGATACAATGAGCAGTTCTTC
TRBD1 once TRBJ2-2 TRBV12-3/TRBV12-4 CVSSSAGTDTGELFF TGTGTCAGCAGTTCCGCTGGGACAGACACCGGGGAGCTGTTTTTT
. many TRBJ2-3 TRBV30 CAWSVSRIGTQYF TGTGCCTGGAGTGTATCCCGGATAGGTACGCAGTATTTT
. . TRBJ2-1 TRBV5-4 CASKAGRPLDEQFF TGTGCCAGCAAAGCTGGCCGCCCATTGGATGAGCAGTTCTTC
. . TRBJ1-1 TRBV29-1 CSVGNRVTVAFF TGCAGCGTCGGTAACAGGGTTACTGTAGCTTTCTTC
TRBD1 many TRBJ1-2 TRBV6-5 CASRTGTLANYGYTF TGTGCCAGCCGGACAGGGACCCTAGCTAACTATGGCTACACCTTC
. . TRBJ2-3 TRBV6-4 CASSEMAGSTDTQYF TGTGCCAGCAGTGAAATGGCAGGGAGCACAGATACGCAGTATTTT
TRBD2 . TRBJ2-3 TRBV24-1 CITSNGAGGHTDTQYF TGTATCACCTCCAACGGCGCGGGAGGACACACAGATACGCAGTATTTT
. . TRBJ1-6 TRBV19 CASREQGNSPLHF TGTGCCAGTAGGGAACAGGGAAATTCACCCCTCCACTTT
. . TRBJ2-3 TRBV5-1 CANSFIGPGTDTQYF TGCGCCAACAGCTTCATCGGACCTGGCACAGATACGCAGTATTTT
. . TRBJ1-4 TRBV5-1 CASSQGHPEKVFF TGCGCCAGCAGCCAGGGACATCCGGAAAAAGTGTTTTTT
. . TRBJ1-1 TRBV11-2 CVSSPRSKPEAFF TGTGTCAGCAGCCCTCGAAGTAAGCCTGAAGCTTTCTTT
. . TRBJ2-2 TRBV6-6 CASSSSAGPTKTGELFF TGTGCCAGCAGTTCCTCGGCGGGTCCCACGAAGACCGGGGAGCTGTTTTTT
. once TRBJ2-1 TRBV10-2 CASSSLSLNEQFF TGCGCCAGCAGTTCCCTCTCCTTGAATGAGCAGTTCTTC
. . TRBJ2-1 TRBV11-2 CTSSLHGAYNEQFF TGTACCAGCAGTCTGCATGGGGCTTACAATGAGCAGTTCTTC
. . TRBJ1-2 TRBV10-2 CASSESRGNDYTF TGCGCCAGCAGTGAGTCCAGGGGCAATGACTACACCTTC
. once TRBJ1-4 TRBV5-1 CASQGHREKLFF TGCGCCAGCCAGGGACACCGGGAAAAACTGTTTTTT
TRBD2 . TRBJ2-2 TRBV6-5 CVCRQSSGMSGELFF TGTGTCTGCAGACAGTCCAGCGGGATGTCAGGGGAGCTGTTTTTT
TRBD2 once TRBJ2-2 TRBV4-2 CLSKLAGDDGGELFF TGTCTGAGCAAACTAGCGGGAGATGATGGCGGGGAGCTGTTTTTT
TRBD1 . TRBJ1-2 TRBV29-1 CSVKSGQGSYGYTF TGCAGCGTTAAATCGGGACAGGGCAGTTATGGCTACACCTTC
. . TRBJ2-3 TRBV29-1 CSVEDRYRVLFDTQNF TGCAGCGTCGAAGACCGGTACAGGGTTCTTTTTGATACGCAGAATTTT
. many TRBJ1-5 TRBV24-1 CATSEEFPADQPQHF TGTGCCACCAGTGAGGAGTTTCCAGCAGATCAGCCCCAGCATTTT
. once TRBJ2-1 TRBV6-2/TRBV6-3 CASGRPWAVRVF TGTGCCAGCGGCCGTCCTTGGGCGGTCCGGGTCTTC
. once TRBJ2-5 TRBV12-3/TRBV12-4 CASSLPVETQNF TGTGCCAGCAGTTTACCGGTAGAGACCCAGAACTTC
. . TRBJ2-5 TRBV12-3/TRBV12-4 CASSPGVKSQYF TGTGCCAGCAGTCCTGGAGTAAAGTCCCAGTACTTC
. . TRBJ2-5 TRBV5-1 CASRLMGPAEAQYF TGCGCCAGCAGGTTGATGGGACCAGCAGAGGCCCAGTACTTC
TRBD1 . TRBJ1-1 TRBV6-5 CASNSQGADNEAFF TGTGCCAGCAACTCGCAGGGGGCGGACAATGAAGCTTTCTTT
TRBD1 . TRBJ1-1 TRBV12-3/TRBV12-4 CVSRRTGKAFF TGTGTCAGCAGGCGGACAGGGAAAGCTTTCTTT
. many TRBJ1-5 TRBV6-1 CASSQGTGWAPQHF TGTGCCAGCAGTCAGGGGACGGGCTGGGCGCCCCAGCATTTT
TRBD1 . TRBJ1-1 TRBV6-1 CASSPGTGYKAFF TGTGCCAGCAGTCCCGGGACAGGGTACAAAGCTTTCTTT
. . TRBJ1-1 TRBV6-5 CASSVLTGRTEAFF TGCGCCAGCAGTGTATTAACAGGGCGGACTGAAGCTTTCTTT